This T cell receptor (beta chain) was obtained from a study of memory CD4+ T cells and cytomegalovirus serostatus. Study details: Of the healthy Belgian adults, roughly ten were CMV seropositive and more than 20 seronegative.

This clone has a handful of counts. What it binds is not known. Single viable CD3+CD4+CD8-CD45RO+ cells were sorted as the memory CD4+ T cells. Serostatus was set by detecting CMV pp150, pp28, p38, p52 IgG. The study, taken as a whole, reports: Median bootstrapped AUC for CMV status was approximately 0.94 originally, about 0.9 US-trained.

The CDR3 has 13 residues. V lost 6 bases and J lost 3, with 11 bases in between. The germline V gene encodes CDR1 LNHDA and CDR2 SQIVND (reference sequence). Libraries were prepared by immunoSEQ multiplex PCR; TCRdb keeps only in-frame clonotypes and omits some of them. The sample lists tens of thousands of clones, 65% to 80% occurring once. The chain uses TRBV19 and TRBJ1-1; D may be TRBD1 (5 bases). Sequenced sample: memory CD4+ T cells from blood. The sequence was collected from an adult in good health and CMV-seropositive. For the CDR3, the DNA is TGTGCCAGTAGGAAGGAGGGGTACACTGAAGCTTTCTTT. Its translation: CASRKEGYTEAFF.